This T cell receptor (beta chain) was recovered during a study of T cell responses to AZD1222 COVID-19 vaccine. In the case of this clone: Its antigen is currently unknown.

Points from the study as a whole: The reported proportion of spike-specific TCRs targeting unmutated variant regions was nearly half. There were repertoire samples only from the period after the peak T cell response. Compared with day 0, the breadth and depth of the Spike-specific TCR repertoire rose significantly after two doses of AZD1222. Vaccine-related CD4 TCRs covered spike, predominating at 160-218 and 743-854.

The assay was immunoSEQ multiplex PCR, and TCRdb's table has in-frame clones only and misses some. The repertoire has about 78,000 clones, nearly 90% of them found once; the top ten carry about 5%. CDR1 and CDR2 from the germline V gene are SGDLS and YYNGEE. The CDR3 sequence is 15 residues long. Unmatched junction bases numbered 13, after V lost 3 bases and J lost 10 bases. The source of this sequence is an adult in good health. Sequences were derived from peripheral blood, sampled on day 0 of MenACWY control vaccination. The chain links TRBV9 to TRBJ1-1, with TRBD1 identical over 9 bases. Written as DNA, the CDR3 is TGTGCCAGCAGCGGACGGGACAGGGAGGTGAGGGGAGCTTTCTTT. Protein product: CASSGRDREVRGAFF.